These T cell receptor beta chains were read from a single sample in a study of long-term antiretroviral therapy in people with HIV. Produced via immunoSEQ multiplex PCR; TCRdb's table is partial and in-frame only. The sample lists roughly 45,000 clones, about 80% occurring once. Sequencing was performed on unsorted PBMCs, taken 0.8 years after starting antiretroviral therapy. The receptors here all came from a young woman with HIV. CDR3s include the opening cysteine and the closing phenylalanine or tryptophan. D genes are given only for firm matches. Clone sizes are given selectively: once, few, many, or a class where the clone is expanded.

>few|TRBJ2-3|.|TRBV7-2
TGTGCCAGCAGCTTCGGCAGTCGGGCAGATACGCAGTATTTT
CASSFGSRADTQYF
>.|TRBJ1-4|.|TRBV4-3
TGCGCCAGCAGCCAAGATGGGGGTGCAACTAATGAAAAACTGTTTTTT
CASSQDGGATNEKLFF
>.|TRBJ1-4|TRBD1|TRBV28
TGTGCCAGCAGCCAACCGGGACAGGGAGGCGAAAAACTGTTTTTT
CASSQPGQGGEKLFF
>.|TRBJ2-1|TRBD1|TRBV2
TGTGCCAGCGAGGAATTGGGGGACAGGGTAGACAATGAGCAGTTCTTC
CASEELGDRVDNEQFF
>.|TRBJ2-7|TRBD1|TRBV5-1
TGCGCCAGCGGTTCCAATACCGGGACAGGGTACGAGCAGTACTTC
CASGSNTGTGYEQYF
>.|TRBJ2-1|.|TRBV5-1
TGCGCCAGCAGCTTGGAACAGGGTGGAGGCCCCAATGAGCAGTTCTTC
CASSLEQGGGPNEQFF
>.|TRBJ1-3|.|TRBV7-9
TGTGCCAGCAGTTTGATTTCCTCTGGAAACACCATATATTTT
CASSLISSGNTIYF
>.|TRBJ2-2|.|TRBV7-6
TGTGCCAGCAGCTTAGTTCCCAGCGGGACCGGGGAGCTGTTTTTT
CASSLVPSGTGELFF
>.|TRBJ2-1|TRBD1|TRBV6-5
TGTGCCAGCAGTTATTCGACAGGGAAGGATGAGCAGTTCTTC
CASSYSTGKDEQFF
>.|TRBJ2-7|TRBD2|TRBV28
TGTGCCAGCAGTTTTACCCTAGCGGGAGGGGCCTACGAGCAGTACTTC
CASSFTLAGGAYEQYF
>.|TRBJ2-1|TRBD2|TRBV7-6
TGTGCCAGCAGCTTAGGGGCTAGCGGGAGCAATGAGCAGTTCTTC
CASSLGASGSNEQFF
>once|TRBJ2-7|TRBD2|TRBV25-1
TGTGCCAGCAGCGCGTCCCCCGTCGGGACTAGCGCCTCCTACGAGCAGTACTTC
CASSASPVGTSASYEQYF
>.|TRBJ2-7|TRBD1|TRBV28
TGTGCCAGCAGTGACGGGACAGGGGGCTACGAGCAGTACTTC
CASSDGTGGYEQYF
>.|TRBJ2-3|TRBD2|TRBV7-2
TGTGCCAGCGATCGGGGCGGGAGGGAGGATACGCAGTATTTT
CASDRGGREDTQYF
>.|TRBJ2-4|TRBD2|TRBV7-8
TGTGCCAGCAGCTTAGCACTGACGGGGGAGGGCAACATTCAGTACTTC
CASSLALTGEGNIQYF
>.|TRBJ2-7|TRBD1|TRBV7-6
TGTGCCAGCAGCTGGACAGGGAGCTCCTACGAGCAGTACTTC
CASSWTGSSYEQYF
>.|TRBJ2-3|TRBD1|TRBV10-3
TGTGCCATCAGTGAGCGGGGGTCATCCGGGACAGGGAAAGGAGATACGCAGTATTTT
CAISERGSSGTGKGDTQYF
>.|TRBJ2-7|.|TRBV15
TGTGCCACCAGCAGAGCGTCAGGGCCCTACGAGCAGTACTTC
CATSRASGPYEQYF
>.|TRBJ1-1|.|TRBV19
TGTGCCAGTAGTATGTTCCAGCACACTGAAGCTTTCTTT
CASSMFQHTEAFF
>.|TRBJ1-1|.|TRBV6-5
TGTGCCAGCAGACTATACAGGATCGGGAACACTGAAGCTTTCTTT
CASRLYRIGNTEAFF
>.|TRBJ2-3|.|TRBV4-3
TGCGCCAGCAGCCAAGATGGGGGAGTCGGCACAGATACGCAGTATTTT
CASSQDGGVGTDTQYF
>.|TRBJ2-7|TRBD2|TRBV6-4
TGTGCCAGCGTGAGAGGACGGGCGGGAGCCTACGAGCAGTACTTC
CASVRGRAGAYEQYF
>.|TRBJ2-1|TRBD2|TRBV5-4
TGTGCCAGCAGCTTACTAGCGGGCGGTGCCTACAATGAGCAGTTCTTC
CASSLLAGGAYNEQFF
>.|TRBJ2-7|.|TRBV2
TGTGCCAGCACCTACGAGCAGTACTTC
CASTYEQYF
>once|TRBJ1-2|.|TRBV6-6
TGTGCCAGCAGTTACGGGGAGGGGGGCTACACCTTC
CASSYGEGGYTF
>few|TRBJ2-1|TRBD2|TRBV5-1
TGCGCCAGCAGTTACTCGACTAGCGGGAGAGGCGACAATGAGCAGTTCTTC
CASSYSTSGRGDNEQFF
>.|TRBJ2-5|.|TRBV5-1
TGCGCCAGCAGCACTTCACCGGGGGTGGGAGAGACCCAGTACTTC
CASSTSPGVGETQYF
>.|TRBJ1-2|TRBD1|TRBV6-5
TGTGCCAGCAGTCAGGGACAGGGTTCTAACTATGGCTACACCTTC
CASSQGQGSNYGYTF
>.|TRBJ1-4|.|TRBV5-5
TGTGCCAGCAGCTTGGTAGGGACTCCGGAAGAAAAACTGTTTTTT
CASSLVGTPEEKLFF
>.|TRBJ2-3|TRBD2|TRBV7-9
TGTGCCAGCAGCCGCCTCCTAGCGGGAGGGCCCTCAGGCACAGATACGCAGTATTTT
CASSRLLAGGPSGTDTQYF
>.|TRBJ2-1|.|TRBV7-7
TGTGCTAGCAGCTTACGAGGTAGGGAGCAGTTCTTC
CASSLRGREQFF
>.|TRBJ2-2|.|TRBV19
TGTGCCAGTAGTATTGGGGTCCAATTTATCTCCGGGGAGCTGTTTTTT
CASSIGVQFISGELFF
>.|TRBJ2-7|TRBD2|TRBV28
TGTGCCAGCAGTCTGGGGGGTAGCGGGAGAGGGTACGAGCAGTACTTC
CASSLGGSGRGYEQYF
>.|TRBJ1-5|TRBD1|TRBV6-5
TGTGCCAGCAGTCAGTTCAGGGGGCAGCCCCAGCATTTT
CASSQFRGQPQHF
>.|TRBJ1-2|.|TRBV27
TGTGCCAGCAGACCACAGGGAGGTTTTGGCTATGGCTACACCTTC
CASRPQGGFGYGYTF
>.|TRBJ1-1|TRBD1|TRBV7-3
TGTGCCAGCAGGATAACAGGGGGGGGTCTCACTGAAGCTTTCTTT
CASRITGGGLTEAFF
>.|TRBJ2-5|.|TRBV7-6
TGTGCCAGCAGCGTCCGGGCCAAAGAGACCCAGTACTTC
CASSVRAKETQYF
>once|TRBJ2-1|TRBD2|TRBV14
TGTGCCAGCAGTCGGACTAGCCTTTACAATGAGCAGTTCTTC
CASSRTSLYNEQFF
>.|TRBJ2-1|.|TRBV28
TGTGCCAGCACCTACTTTAATGAGCAGTTCTTC
CASTYFNEQFF
>.|TRBJ2-7|.|TRBV6-5
TGTGCCAGCAGTTACTTCGGTGGGGCGGGGGAGCAGTACTTC
CASSYFGGAGEQYF
>once|TRBJ2-7|.|TRBV5-4
TGTGCCAGCAGCCCGGAAGCCTTCTCCTACGAGCAGTACTTC
CASSPEAFSYEQYF
>once|TRBJ1-5|TRBD1|TRBV28
TGTGCCAGCAGTTACCCCGGACAGGGCCCAGCCCAGCATTTT
CASSYPGQGPAQHF
>.|TRBJ2-1|.|TRBV2
TGTGCCAGCAGTGAGGTCAATGAGCAGTTCTTC
CASSEVNEQFF
>medium-sized|TRBJ2-2|.|TRBV27
TGTGCCAGCACCCCCGAATATTCCGGGACATTAGACACCGGGGAGCTGTTTTTT
CASTPEYSGTLDTGELFF
>.|TRBJ2-1|.|TRBV5-1
TGCGCCAGCACCCCGACCGGGGTCGGAGTCTCGGGTCGGTGGGAGCAGTTCTTC
CASTPTGVGVSGRWEQFF
>.|TRBJ2-1|.|TRBV10-1
TGCGCCAGCAGTGAGTCGATTTTGCGGGACTCCTACAATGAGCAGTTCTTC
CASSESILRDSYNEQFF
>.|TRBJ2-5|.|TRBV9
TGTGCCAGCAGCGCCCGTTTCGGAGGGGAGACCCAGTACTTC
CASSARFGGETQYF
>once|TRBJ2-7|.|TRBV18
TGTGCCAGCTCACCTAGGACGGCGGGTACCTCCTACGAGCAGTACTTC
CASSPRTAGTSYEQYF
>.|TRBJ2-7|.|TRBV27
TGTGCCAGCAGTTTAATTAAGGGCCCCTACGAGCAGTACTTC
CASSLIKGPYEQYF
>.|TRBJ2-4|.|TRBV11-2
TGTGCCAGCATGTCTATAAGGGGGAACATTCAGTACTTC
CASMSIRGNIQYF
>.|TRBJ2-1|.|TRBV7-3
TGTGCCAGCAGCCCGGGCCCCGGACAGAACGAGCAGTTCTTC
CASSPGPGQNEQFF
>.|TRBJ1-2|.|TRBV25-1
TGTGCCAGCAGTGGGGTGGGAGGCGGCTACACCTTC
CASSGVGGGYTF
>.|TRBJ2-5|.|TRBV7-3
TGTGCCAGCAGCCCCACCGGCCCGCCCCAAGAGACCCAGTACTTC
CASSPTGPPQETQYF
>.|TRBJ2-1|TRBD2|TRBV28
TGTGCCAGCAGTTTATTGGGGCTAGCGGGACATGAGCAGTTCTTC
CASSLLGLAGHEQFF
>.|TRBJ2-1|TRBD2|TRBV11-3
TGTGCCAGCAGCTTAGGACTAGCGGGCTACAATGAGCAGTTCTTC
CASSLGLAGYNEQFF
>.|TRBJ2-5|TRBD2|TRBV7-2
TGTGCCAGCAGTCTGGGACTAGCGGGAGGTCAAGAGACCCAGTACTTC
CASSLGLAGGQETQYF
>.|TRBJ2-3|.|TRBV4-2
TGTGCCAGCAGCCAAGATGAGGGCAGGGTAACGTCAGATACGCAGTATTTT
CASSQDEGRVTSDTQYF
>.|TRBJ2-1|TRBD2|TRBV9
TGTGCCAGCAGCGGGCTAGCGGGAAGCTCCTACAATGAGCAGTTCTTC
CASSGLAGSSYNEQFF